This TCR beta chain stems from a study of cytotoxic CD8 clonotypes in ibrutinib-treated CLL. Study observations and caveats: Starting clonality was above that of age-matched healthy donors and tracked circulating CD8+ T-cell counts. The clonality rise at ibrutinib response reflected private clonotype expansion.

TCRdb's table, derived via immunoSEQ multiplex PCR, lists solely in-frame clones and lacks some. The sample consists of around 140,000 clones, roughly 76% of them appearing once. This clone was observed a handful of times. Antigen specificity is unknown. Per germline, CDR1 SGHVS and CDR2 FNYEAQ. The V end lost 11 bases, the J end lost 1 base, and 15 bases lay between the germline ends. The CDR3 consists of 14 residues. The TCR was taken from a human donor with chronic lymphocytic leukemia. The sample was PBMCs, taken after 24 months of ibrutinib treatment. The V gene is TRBV7-6, the J gene TRBJ1-3, with D perhaps TRBD1 (6 bases). The CDR3, as DNA: TGTGCCGTACAGGGCTGGAAGTCTGGAAACACCATATATTTT. Translated: CAVQGWKSGNTIYF.